This T cell receptor (beta chain) was captured in a study of cytotoxic CD8 clonotypes in ibrutinib-treated CLL (dated by TCRdb to the early 2020s). Turning to the overall study: In this cohort, over 14 patients were treatment-naive and 11 to 12 were relapsed/refractory, while roughly 17 had unmutated IGHV. Response samples were obtained after a median of approximately 12 months of treatment, with a range of roughly 6 to 36 months. Every sample from remission and from progressive disease was obtained while the patients were still on ibrutinib. Cryopreserved peripheral blood mononuclear cells were collected at three points: before therapy, at response, and at either sustained remission or disease progression. An average of approximately 260,000 productive templates and 94,082 productive rearrangements was obtained per sample. Partial responses were observed in around 25 patients and complete responses in 2; after a median follow-up of 68 months, remission was maintained in about 15 patients and progression was observed in approximately twelve. Longitudinal samples were obtainable from about 30% of the roughly 90 participants in the trial. The full study reports these points: Lymph node repertoires were not examined, and the timing of sampling was not matched between patients in sustained remission and those whose disease progressed. An increase in clonality was observed at ibrutinib response, with clonality remaining stable during sustained remission and falling back toward baseline at progression. Public clonotypes were rare and either contracted or stayed stable during treatment, and the rise in clonality at ibrutinib response reflected the expansion of private clonotypes. Baseline clonality exceeded that of age-matched healthy donors and correlated strongly with circulating CD8+ T-cell counts.

Approximately 2 micrograms of genomic DNA were extracted from cryopreserved PBMCs for TCR beta library preparation. Longitudinal blood samples from CLL patients receiving ibrutinib monotherapy were subjected to high-throughput TCR beta sequencing. The patients took part in an open-label, single-center phase 2 trial of ibrutinib monotherapy. The goal of deep resolution MiSeq sequencing was a depth between 1 in 1 million and 1 in 200,000 T cells, and coverage averaged 10x per clonotype. TCR beta libraries were generated with the immunoSEQ hsTCRB Kit. The study's processing was this. ImmunoSEQ Data Assistant and ImmunoSEQ Analyzer were used for data analysis, and V, D and J genes were assigned according to IMGT definitions. Clonality, which ranges from 0 to 1, was calculated as one minus the normalized Shannon entropy of productive rearrangement frequencies. Only overrepresented clonotypes making up at least 0.05% of the repertoire of each patient were included in the public clonotype analysis. About a dozen repertoires from age-matched healthy donors, obtained from immuneACCESS, served as clonality controls. The immuneACCESS repertoire file appears here via TCRdb, limited to in-frame rearrangements. These files lack a portion of the clones; in checked studies, under half of the deficit traces to unresolved V genes, and the cause of the others is not known. V and J calls and clone size are those listed in that table; D and trimming were worked out from the DNA. For this sample there are 300,000 to 400,000 clones; about 61% appear just once. The top ten hold 6% to 6.5% of the sample.

To note about this clone: The antigen it recognizes is unknown. Base-call qualities are not available, and no considerably larger clone is one nucleotide away.

Reading the germline V gene gives CDR1 SGHTS and CDR2 YDEGEE. A distance of 17 bases separates the germline ends of V and J, which lose 1 base and 3 bases respectively. Measured from the cysteine to the phenylalanine, the CDR3 is 16 residues long. Of all the DNA, just the CDR3 is kept, 48 bases in frame from base 1. This TCR was recovered from a human donor with chronic lymphocytic leukemia. The sample here was PBMCs, taken after 36 months of ibrutinib treatment. The chain uses TRBV5-8 and TRBJ2-7; the D gene could be TRBD1 or TRBD2, each one agreeing over 5 bases. The DNA sequence reads TGTGCCAGCAGCTTGAGCCGGGGCAGCGGACGCTACGAGCAGTACTTC. It is translated as CASSLSRGSGRYEQYF.